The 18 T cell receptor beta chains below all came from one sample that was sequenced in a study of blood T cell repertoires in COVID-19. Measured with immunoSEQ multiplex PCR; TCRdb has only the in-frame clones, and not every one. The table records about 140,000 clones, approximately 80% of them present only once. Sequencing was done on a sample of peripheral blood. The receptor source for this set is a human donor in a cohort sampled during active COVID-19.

The CDR3 spells CSVRSRGYQETQYF. The CDR3 DNA follows: TGCAGCGTCAGAAGCAGAGGCTACCAAGAGACCCAGTACTTC. The rearrangement joins TRBV29-1 to TRBJ2-5; no definite D call. CDR3 length: 14 amino acids. Germline CDR1 reads SQVTM; CDR2 reads ANQGSEA. The V end was cut by 6 bases, the J end by 0 bases, with 14 bases between.

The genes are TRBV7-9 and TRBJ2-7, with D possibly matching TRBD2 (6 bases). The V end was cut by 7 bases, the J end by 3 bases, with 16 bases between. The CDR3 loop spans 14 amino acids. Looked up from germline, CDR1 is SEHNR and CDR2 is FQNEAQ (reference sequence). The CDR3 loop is CASTSGTGFYEQYF. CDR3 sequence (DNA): TGTGCCAGCACTTCCGGGACTGGCTTCTACGAGCAGTACTTC.

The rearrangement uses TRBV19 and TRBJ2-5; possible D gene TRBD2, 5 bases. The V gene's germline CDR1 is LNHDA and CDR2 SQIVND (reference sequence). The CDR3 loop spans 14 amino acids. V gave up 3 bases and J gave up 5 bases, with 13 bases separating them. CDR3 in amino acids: CASSIKREWETQYF. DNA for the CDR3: TGTGCCAGTAGTATCAAGAGGGAGTGGGAGACCCAGTACTTC.

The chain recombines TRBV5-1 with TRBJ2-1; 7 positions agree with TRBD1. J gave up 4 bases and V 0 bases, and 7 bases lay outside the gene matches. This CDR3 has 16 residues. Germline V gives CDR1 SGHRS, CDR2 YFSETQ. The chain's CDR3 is CASSLGGTDLYNEQFF. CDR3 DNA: TGCGCCAGCAGCTTGGGTGGGACAGATCTTTACAATGAGCAGTTCTTC.

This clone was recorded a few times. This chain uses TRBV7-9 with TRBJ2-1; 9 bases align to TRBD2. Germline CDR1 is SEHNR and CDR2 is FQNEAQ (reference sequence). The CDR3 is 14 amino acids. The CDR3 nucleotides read TGTGCACTCCCCGGCATAGCGGGAGTAAGCGAGCAGTTCTTC. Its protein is CALPGIAGVSEQFF.

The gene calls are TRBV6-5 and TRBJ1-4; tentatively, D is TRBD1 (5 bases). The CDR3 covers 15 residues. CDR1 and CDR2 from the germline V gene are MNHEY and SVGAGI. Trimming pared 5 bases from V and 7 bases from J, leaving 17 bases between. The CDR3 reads CASSTLNRPREKLFF. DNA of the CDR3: TGTGCCAGCAGTACCCTCAACAGGCCGCGTGAAAAACTGTTTTTT.

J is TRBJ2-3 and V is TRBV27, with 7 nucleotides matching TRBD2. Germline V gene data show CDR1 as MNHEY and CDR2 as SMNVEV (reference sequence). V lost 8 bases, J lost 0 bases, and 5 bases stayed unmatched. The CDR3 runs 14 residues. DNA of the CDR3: TGTGCCAGCGGAATGGGAGGGAGCACAGATACGCAGTATTTT. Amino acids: CASGMGGSTDTQYF.

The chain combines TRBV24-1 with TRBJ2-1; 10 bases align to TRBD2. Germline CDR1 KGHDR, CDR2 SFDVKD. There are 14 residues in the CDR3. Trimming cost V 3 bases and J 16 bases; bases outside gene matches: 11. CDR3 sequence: CATSDPGTSDKLFF. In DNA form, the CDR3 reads TGTGCCACCAGTGATCCCGGGACTAGCGACAAGCTTTTCTTC.

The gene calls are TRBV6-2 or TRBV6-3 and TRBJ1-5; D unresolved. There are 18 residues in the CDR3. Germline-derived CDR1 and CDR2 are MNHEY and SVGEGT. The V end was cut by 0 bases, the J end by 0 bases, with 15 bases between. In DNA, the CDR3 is TGTGCCAGCAGTTACTCGGCGTCTTGGGCATATAGCAATCAGCCCCAGCATTTT. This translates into CASSYSASWAYSNQPQHF.

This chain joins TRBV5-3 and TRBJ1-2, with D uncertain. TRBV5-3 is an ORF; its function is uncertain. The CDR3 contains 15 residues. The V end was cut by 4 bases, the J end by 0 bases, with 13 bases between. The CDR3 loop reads CARSPRHFPNYGYTF. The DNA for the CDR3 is TGTGCCAGAAGCCCTCGACACTTCCCTAACTATGGCTACACCTTC.

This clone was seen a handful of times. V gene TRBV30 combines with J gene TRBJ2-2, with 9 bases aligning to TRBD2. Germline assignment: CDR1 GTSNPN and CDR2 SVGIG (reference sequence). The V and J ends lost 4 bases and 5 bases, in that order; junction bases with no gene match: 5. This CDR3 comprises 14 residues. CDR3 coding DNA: TGTGCCTGGAATAGCGGGAGATATACCGGGGAGCTGTTTTTT. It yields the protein CAWNSGRYTGELFF.

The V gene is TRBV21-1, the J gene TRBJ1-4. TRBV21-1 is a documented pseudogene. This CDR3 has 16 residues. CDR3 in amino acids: CASSKIAPGTNEKLFF. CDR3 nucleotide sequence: TGTGCCAGCAGCAAAATTGCTCCGGGAACTAATGAAAAACTGTTTTTT.

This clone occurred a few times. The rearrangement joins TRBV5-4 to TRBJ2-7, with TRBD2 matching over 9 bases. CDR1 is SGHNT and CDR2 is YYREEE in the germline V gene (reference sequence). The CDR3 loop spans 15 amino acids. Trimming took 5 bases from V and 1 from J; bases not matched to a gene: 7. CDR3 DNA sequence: TGTGCCAGCAGTGACTCGGGACTAGCTTCCTACGAGCAGTACTTC. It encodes CASSDSGLASYEQYF.

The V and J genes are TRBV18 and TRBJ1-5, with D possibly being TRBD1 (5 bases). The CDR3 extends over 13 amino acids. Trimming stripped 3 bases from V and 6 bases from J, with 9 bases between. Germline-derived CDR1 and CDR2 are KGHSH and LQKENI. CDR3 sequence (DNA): TGTGCCAGCTCACCCGGGGGGGGTCAGCCCCAGCATTTT. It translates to CASSPGGGQPQHF.

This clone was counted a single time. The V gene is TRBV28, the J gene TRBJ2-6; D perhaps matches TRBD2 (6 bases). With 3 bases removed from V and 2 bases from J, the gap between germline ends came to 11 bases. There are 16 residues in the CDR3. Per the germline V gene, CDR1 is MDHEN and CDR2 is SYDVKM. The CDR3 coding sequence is TGTGCCAGCAGTTTGGAGGGTTCGGCTGGGGCCAACGTCCTGACTTTC. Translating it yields CASSLEGSAGANVLTF.

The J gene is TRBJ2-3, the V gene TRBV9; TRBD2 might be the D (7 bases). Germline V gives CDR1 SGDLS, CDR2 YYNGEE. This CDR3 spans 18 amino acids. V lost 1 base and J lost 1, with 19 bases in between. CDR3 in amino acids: CASSVNRDWLAGTDTQYF. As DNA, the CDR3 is TGTGCCAGCAGCGTAAACAGGGATTGGCTAGCGGGCACAGATACGCAGTATTTT.

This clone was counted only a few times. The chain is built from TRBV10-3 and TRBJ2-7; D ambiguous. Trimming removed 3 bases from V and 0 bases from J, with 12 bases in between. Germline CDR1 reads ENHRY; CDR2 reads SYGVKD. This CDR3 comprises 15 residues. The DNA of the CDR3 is TGTGCCATCAGTGAAGCGTCAGTGGGCTCCTACGAGCAGTACTTC. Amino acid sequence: CAISEASVGSYEQYF.

CDR3 in DNA: TGTGCCAGCAGTTTACGGACAGATACGCAGTATTTT. This sequence encodes CASSLRTDTQYF. V and J are TRBV28 and TRBJ2-3; D is unresolved. This CDR3 contains 12 residues. Germline CDR1 is MDHEN and CDR2 is SYDVKM. The ends were cut back, 2 bases at V and 3 bases at J, with 3 bases in the middle.